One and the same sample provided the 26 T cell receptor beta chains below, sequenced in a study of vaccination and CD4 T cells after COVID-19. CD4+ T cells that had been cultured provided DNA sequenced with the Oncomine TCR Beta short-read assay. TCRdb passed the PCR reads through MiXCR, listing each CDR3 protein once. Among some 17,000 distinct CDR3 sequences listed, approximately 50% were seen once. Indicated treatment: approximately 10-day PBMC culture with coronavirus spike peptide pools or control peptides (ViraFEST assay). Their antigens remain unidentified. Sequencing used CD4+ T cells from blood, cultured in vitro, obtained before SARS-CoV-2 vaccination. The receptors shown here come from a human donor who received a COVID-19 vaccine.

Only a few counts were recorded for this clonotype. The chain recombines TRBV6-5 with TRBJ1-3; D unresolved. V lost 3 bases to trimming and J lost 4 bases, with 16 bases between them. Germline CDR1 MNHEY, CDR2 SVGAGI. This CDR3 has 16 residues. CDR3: CASSYSGPFTGNTIYF. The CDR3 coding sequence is TGTGCCAGCAGTTATTCCGGCCCCTTCACCGGAAACACCATATATTTT.

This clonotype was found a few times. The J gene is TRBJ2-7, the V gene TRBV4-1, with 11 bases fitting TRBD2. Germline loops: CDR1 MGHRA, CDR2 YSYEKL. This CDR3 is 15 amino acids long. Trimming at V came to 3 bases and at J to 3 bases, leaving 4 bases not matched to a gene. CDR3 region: CASSHPLAGVYEQYF. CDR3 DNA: TGCGCCAGCAGCCATCCACTAGCGGGGGTCTACGAGCAGTACTTC.

CDR3 coding DNA: TGTGCCATCAGTGAGTCGGCAGGTAGGGGCAATGGCTACACCTTC. Its translation: CAISESAGRGNGYTF. The genes are TRBV10-3 and TRBJ1-2, with D perhaps TRBD1 (5 bases). The length of the CDR3 is 15 residues. Trimming stripped 0 bases from V and 6 bases from J, with 14 bases between. From germline, CDR1 is ENHRY and CDR2 SYGVKD.

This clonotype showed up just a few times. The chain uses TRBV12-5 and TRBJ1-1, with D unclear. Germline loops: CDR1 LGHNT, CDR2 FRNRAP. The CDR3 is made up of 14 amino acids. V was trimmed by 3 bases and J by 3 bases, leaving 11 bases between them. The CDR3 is CASGLAVRDTEAFF. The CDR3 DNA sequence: TGTGCTAGTGGTTTAGCCGTTCGGGACACTGAAGCTTTCTTT. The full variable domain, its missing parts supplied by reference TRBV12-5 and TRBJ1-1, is DARVTQTPRHKVTEMGQEVTMRCQPILGHNTVFWYRQTMMQGLELLAYFRNRAPLDDSGMPKDRFSAEMPDATLATLKIQPSEPRDSAVYFCASGLAVRDTEAFFGQGTRLTVV.

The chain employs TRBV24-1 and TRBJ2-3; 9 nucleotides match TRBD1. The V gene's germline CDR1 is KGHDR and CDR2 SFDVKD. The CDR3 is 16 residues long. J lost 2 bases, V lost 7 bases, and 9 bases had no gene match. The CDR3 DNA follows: TGTGCCACCAGCCAACCCAGACAGGGGGTCACAGATACGCAGTATTTT. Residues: CATSQPRQGVTDTQYF.

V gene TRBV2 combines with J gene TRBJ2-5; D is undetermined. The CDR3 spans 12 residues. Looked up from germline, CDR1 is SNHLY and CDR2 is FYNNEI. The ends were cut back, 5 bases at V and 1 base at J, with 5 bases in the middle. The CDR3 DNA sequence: TGTGCCAGCAGTTACCCCCAAGAGACCCAGTACTTC. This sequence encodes CASSYPQETQYF.

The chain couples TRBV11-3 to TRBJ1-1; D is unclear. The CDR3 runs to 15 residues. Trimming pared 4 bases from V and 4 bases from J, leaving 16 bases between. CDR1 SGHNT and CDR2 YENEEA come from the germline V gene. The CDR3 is CASSSSRGRGTEAFF. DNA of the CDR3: TGTGCCAGCAGCTCAAGTCGTGGGCGCGGCACTGAAGCTTTCTTT.

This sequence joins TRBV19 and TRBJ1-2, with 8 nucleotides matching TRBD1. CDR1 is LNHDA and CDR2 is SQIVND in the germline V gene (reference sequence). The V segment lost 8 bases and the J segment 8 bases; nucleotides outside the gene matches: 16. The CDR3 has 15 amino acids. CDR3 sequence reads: CASRSQGAPGYGYTF. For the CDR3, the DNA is TGTGCCAGTCGATCCCAGGGGGCCCCTGGTTACGGCTACACCTTC.

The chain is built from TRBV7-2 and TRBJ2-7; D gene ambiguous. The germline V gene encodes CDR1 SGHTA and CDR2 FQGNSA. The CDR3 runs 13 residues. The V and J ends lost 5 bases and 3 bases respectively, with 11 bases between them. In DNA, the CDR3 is TGTGCCAGCAGCCTAGTACAGTTCTACGAGCAGTACTTC. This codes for CASSLVQFYEQYF.

The CDR3 coding sequence is TGTGCCAGCGGCTGGAAGGGTGGCTACACCTTC. Its protein is CASGWKGGYTF. This chain joins TRBV11-2 and TRBJ1-2; D is uncertain. The CDR3 is made up of 11 amino acids. V was cut by 8 bases and J by 7 bases, with 11 bases left in between. Germline CDR1 reads SGHAT; CDR2 reads FQNNGV.

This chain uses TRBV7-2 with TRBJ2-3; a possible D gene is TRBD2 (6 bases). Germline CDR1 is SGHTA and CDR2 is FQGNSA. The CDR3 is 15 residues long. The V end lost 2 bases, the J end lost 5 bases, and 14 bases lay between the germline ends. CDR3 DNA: TGTGCCAGCAGCTTAAGATCCGGGGGTATAGATACGCAGTATTTT. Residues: CASSLRSGGIDTQYF.

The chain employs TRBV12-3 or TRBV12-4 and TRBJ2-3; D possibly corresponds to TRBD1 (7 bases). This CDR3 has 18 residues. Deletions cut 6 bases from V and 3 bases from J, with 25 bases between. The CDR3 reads CASSPGQDSPGATDTQYF. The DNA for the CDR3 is TGTGCCAGCAGCCCTGGACAGGACAGTCCGGGGGCTACAGATACGCAGTATTTT.

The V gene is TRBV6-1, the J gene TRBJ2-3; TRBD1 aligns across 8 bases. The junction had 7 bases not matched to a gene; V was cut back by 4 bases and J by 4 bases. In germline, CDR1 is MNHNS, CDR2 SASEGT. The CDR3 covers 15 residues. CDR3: CASSGLDRVADTQYF. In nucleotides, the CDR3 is TGTGCCAGCAGTGGACTGGACAGGGTCGCAGATACGCAGTATTTT.

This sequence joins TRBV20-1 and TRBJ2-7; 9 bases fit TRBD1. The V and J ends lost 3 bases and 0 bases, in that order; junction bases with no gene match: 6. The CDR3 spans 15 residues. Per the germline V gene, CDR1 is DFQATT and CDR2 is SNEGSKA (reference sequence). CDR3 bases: TGCAGTGCTAGGGGTGGGGACAGGGACTCCTACGAGCAGTACTTC. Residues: CSARGGDRDSYEQYF.

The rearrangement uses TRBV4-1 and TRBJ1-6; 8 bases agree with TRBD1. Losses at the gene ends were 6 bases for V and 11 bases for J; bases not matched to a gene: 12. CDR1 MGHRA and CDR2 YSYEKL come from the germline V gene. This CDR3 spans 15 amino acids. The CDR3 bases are TGCGCCAGCAGTTCAATGGGGACAGGTTCGGCACCCCTCCACTTT. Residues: CASSSMGTGSAPLHF.

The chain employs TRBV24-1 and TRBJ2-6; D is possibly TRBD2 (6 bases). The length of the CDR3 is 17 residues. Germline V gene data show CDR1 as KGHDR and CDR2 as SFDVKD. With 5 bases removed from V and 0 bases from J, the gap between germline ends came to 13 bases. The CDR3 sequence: CATSGGGRLSGANVLTF. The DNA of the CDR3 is TGTGCCACCAGTGGGGGAGGTAGGCTCTCTGGGGCCAACGTCCTGACTTTC.

The CDR3 reads CASSDRSGTHLINTEAFF. The CDR3 coding sequence is TGTGCCAGCAGTGACCGTTCCGGGACACATCTTATCAACACTGAAGCTTTCTTT. This sequence joins TRBV6-1 and TRBJ1-1; perhaps TRBD1 as D (6 bases). The ends were cut back, 3 bases at V and 2 bases at J, with 22 bases in the middle. The length of the CDR3 is 18 residues. In germline, CDR1 is MNHNS, CDR2 SASEGT.

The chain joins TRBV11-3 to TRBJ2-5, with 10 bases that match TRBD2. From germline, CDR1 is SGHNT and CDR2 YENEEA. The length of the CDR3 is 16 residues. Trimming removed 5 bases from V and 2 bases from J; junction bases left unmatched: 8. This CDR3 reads CASSLSLAGEQETQYF. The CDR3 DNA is TGTGCCAGCAGCCTATCGCTAGCGGGGGAGCAAGAGACCCAGTACTTC.

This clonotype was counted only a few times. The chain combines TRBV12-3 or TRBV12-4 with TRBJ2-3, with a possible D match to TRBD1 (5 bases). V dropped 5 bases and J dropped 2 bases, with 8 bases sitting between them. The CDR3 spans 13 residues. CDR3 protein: CASSGAYTDTQYF. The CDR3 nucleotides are TGTGCCAGCAGTGGGGCCTACACAGATACGCAGTATTTT.

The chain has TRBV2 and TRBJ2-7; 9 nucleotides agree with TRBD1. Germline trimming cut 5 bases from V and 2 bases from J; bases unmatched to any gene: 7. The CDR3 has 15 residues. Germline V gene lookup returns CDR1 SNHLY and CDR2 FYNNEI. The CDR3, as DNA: TGTGCCAGCAGTTTGGGACAGGGTATTACCTACGAGCAGTACTTC. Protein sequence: CASSLGQGITYEQYF.

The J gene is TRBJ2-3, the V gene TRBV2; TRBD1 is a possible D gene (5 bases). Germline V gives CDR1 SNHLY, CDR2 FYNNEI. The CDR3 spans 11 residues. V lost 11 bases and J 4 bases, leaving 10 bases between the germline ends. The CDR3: CAERGSDTQYF. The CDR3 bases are TGTGCCGAAAGGGGTTCAGATACGCAGTATTTT.

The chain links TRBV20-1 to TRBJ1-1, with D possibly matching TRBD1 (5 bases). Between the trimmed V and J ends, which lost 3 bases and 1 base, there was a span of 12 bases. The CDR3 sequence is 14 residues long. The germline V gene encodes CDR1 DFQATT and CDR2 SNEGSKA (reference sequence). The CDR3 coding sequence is TGCAGTGCTAGTGGGAGACAGCAGAACACTGAAGCTTTCTTT. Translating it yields CSASGRQQNTEAFF.

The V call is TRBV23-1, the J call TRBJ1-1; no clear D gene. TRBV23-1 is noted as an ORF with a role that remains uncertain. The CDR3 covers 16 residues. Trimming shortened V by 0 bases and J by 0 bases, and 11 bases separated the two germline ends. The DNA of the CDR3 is TGCGCCAGCAGTCAATCTGGGTTTAAAATGAACACTGAAGCTTTCTTT. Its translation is CASSQSGFKMNTEAFF.

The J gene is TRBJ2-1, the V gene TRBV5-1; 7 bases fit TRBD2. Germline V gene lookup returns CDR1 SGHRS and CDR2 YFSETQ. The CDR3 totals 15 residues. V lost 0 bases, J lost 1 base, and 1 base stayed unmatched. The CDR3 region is CASSLELASYNEQFF. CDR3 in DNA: TGCGCCAGCAGCTTGGAACTAGCGTCCTACAATGAGCAGTTCTTC. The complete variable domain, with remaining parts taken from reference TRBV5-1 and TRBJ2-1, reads KAGVTQTPRYLIKTRGQQVTLSCSPISGHRSVSWYQQTPGQGLQFLFEYFSETQRNKGNFPGRFSGRQFSNSRSEMNVSTLELGDSALYLCASSLELASYNEQFFGPGTRLTVL.

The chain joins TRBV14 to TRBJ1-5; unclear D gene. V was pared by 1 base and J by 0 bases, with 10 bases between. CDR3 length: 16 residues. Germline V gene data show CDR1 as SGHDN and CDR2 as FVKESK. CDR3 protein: CASSQAVTDSNQPQHF. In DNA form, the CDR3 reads TGTGCCAGCAGCCAAGCGGTCACAGATAGCAATCAGCCCCAGCATTTT.

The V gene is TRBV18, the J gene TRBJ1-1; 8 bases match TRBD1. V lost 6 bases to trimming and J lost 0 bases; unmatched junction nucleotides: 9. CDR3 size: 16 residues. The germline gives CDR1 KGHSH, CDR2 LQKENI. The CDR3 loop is CASSPRTGTLNTEAFF. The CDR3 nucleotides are TGTGCCAGCTCCCCCCGGACAGGGACTCTGAACACTGAAGCTTTCTTT.